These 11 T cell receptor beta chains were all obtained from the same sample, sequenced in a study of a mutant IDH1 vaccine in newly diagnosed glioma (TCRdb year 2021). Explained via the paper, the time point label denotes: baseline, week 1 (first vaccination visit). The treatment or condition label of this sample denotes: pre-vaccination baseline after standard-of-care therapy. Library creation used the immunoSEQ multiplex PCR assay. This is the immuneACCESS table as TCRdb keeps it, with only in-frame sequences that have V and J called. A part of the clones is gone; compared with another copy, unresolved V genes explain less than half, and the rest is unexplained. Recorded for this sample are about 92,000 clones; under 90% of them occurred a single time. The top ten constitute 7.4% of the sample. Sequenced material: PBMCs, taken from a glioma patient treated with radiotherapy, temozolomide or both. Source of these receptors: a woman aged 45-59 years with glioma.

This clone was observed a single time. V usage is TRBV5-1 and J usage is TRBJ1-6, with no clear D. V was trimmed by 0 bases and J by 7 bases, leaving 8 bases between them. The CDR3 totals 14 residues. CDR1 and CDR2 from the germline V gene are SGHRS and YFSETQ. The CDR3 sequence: CASSLGQENSPLHF. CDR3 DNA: TGCGCCAGCAGCTTGGGGCAGGAAAATTCACCCCTCCACTTT.

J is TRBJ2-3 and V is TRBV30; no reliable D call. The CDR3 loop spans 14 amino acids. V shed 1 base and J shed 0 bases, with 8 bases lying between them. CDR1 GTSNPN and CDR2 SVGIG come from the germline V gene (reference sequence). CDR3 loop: CAWSGILSTDTQYF. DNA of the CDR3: TGTGCCTGGAGTGGGATTCTTAGCACAGATACGCAGTATTTT.

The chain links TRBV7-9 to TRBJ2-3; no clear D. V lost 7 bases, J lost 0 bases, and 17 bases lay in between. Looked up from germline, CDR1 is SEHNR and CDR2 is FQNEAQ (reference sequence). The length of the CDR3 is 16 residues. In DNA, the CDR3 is TGTGCCAGCACCGGAGAGGCAGCTTCTAGCACAGATACGCAGTATTTT. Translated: CASTGEAASSTDTQYF.

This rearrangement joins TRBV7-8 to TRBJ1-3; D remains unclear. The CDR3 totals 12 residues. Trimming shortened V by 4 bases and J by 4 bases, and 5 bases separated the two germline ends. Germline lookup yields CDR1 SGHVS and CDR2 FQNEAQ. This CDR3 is CASSWSGNTIYF. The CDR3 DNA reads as TGTGCCAGCAGCTGGAGCGGAAACACCATATATTTT.

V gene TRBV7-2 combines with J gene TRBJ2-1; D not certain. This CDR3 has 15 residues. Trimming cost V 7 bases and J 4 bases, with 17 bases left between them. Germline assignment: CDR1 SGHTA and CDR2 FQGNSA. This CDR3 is CASTPTGEFYNEQFF. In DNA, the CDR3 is TGTGCCAGCACCCCAACGGGTGAATTTTACAATGAGCAGTTCTTC.

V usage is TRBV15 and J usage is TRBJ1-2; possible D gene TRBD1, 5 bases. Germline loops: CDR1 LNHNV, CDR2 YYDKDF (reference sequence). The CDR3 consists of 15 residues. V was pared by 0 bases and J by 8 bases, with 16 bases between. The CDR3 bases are TGTGCCACCAGCAGAGATACAATCAGCCGGGGGGGCTACACCTTC. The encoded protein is CATSRDTISRGGYTF.

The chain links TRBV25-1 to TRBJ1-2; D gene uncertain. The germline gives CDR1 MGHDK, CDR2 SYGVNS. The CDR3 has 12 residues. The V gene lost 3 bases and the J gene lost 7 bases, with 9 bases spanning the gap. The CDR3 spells CASSDPGRGYTF. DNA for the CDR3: TGTGCCAGCAGTGATCCTGGTCGTGGCTACACCTTC.

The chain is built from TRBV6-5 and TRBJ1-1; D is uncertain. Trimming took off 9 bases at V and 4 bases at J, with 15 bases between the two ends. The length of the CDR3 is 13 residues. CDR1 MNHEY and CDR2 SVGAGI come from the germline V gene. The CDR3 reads CASTPPEGTEAFF. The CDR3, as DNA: TGTGCCAGTACACCCCCGGAGGGCACTGAAGCTTTCTTT.

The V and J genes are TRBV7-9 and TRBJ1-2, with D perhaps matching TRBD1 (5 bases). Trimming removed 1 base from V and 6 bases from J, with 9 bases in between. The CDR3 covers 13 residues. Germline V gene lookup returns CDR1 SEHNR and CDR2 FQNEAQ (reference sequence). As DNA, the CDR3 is TGTGCCAGCAGCTTAGGAGGGGAAAATGGCTACACCTTC. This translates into CASSLGGENGYTF.

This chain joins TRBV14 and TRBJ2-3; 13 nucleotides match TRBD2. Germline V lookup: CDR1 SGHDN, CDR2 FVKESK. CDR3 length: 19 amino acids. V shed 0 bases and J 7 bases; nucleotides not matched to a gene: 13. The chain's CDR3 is CASSQDRSLGLAGVNTQYF. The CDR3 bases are TGTGCCAGCAGCCAAGATCGTTCCCTAGGACTAGCGGGGGTTAATACGCAGTATTTT.

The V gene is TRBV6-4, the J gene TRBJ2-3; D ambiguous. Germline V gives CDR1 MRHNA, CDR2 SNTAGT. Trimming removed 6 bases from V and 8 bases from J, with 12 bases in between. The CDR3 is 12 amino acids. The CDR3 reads CASSPDSGTQYF. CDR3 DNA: TGTGCCAGCAGCCCGGATTCGGGTACGCAGTATTTT.